The present T cell receptor (beta chain) was sequenced within a study of T cell clones after liver transplantation. For the study at large: Standard immunosuppression, with no induction, continued until 12-24 months after transplant. Tolerance: complete withdrawal held at least one year, liver enzymes staying within twice normal.

This table comes from immunoSEQ multiplex PCR, and its TCRdb copy is limited to in-frame clones, with some not included. The sample lists around 19,000 clones, over 80% occurring once. Between the trimmed V and J ends, which lost 5 bases and 3 bases, there was a span of 11 bases. The CDR3 runs to 13 residues. The germline CDR1 and CDR2 sequences are SGHNT and YYREEE (reference sequence). This TCR derives from a human donor who received a liver transplant. The chain recombines TRBV5-4 with TRBJ1-1; D remains ambiguous. Sequenced here: CD8+ T cells from blood, sampled before liver transplant. The CDR3 DNA reads TGTGCCAGCAGTTATGGCGGTTACACTGAAGCTTTCTTT. This codes for CASSYGGYTEAFF.